This T cell receptor beta chain came from a study of PD-1 blockade in classical Hodgkin lymphoma. Time point in this sample: cycle 4 day 1 (C4D1), after more than five weeks of nivolumab. All trial patients relapsed after autologous stem cell transplantation. This clone has a handful of counts. The data were produced by immunoSEQ multiplex PCR, yet TCRdb's version contains in-frame clones alone and is incomplete. The table has tens of thousands of clones, around 90% seen once. The CDR3 sequence is 15 residues long. Per the germline V gene, CDR1 is MDHEN and CDR2 is SYDVKM. Germline trimming cut 8 bases from V and 5 bases from J; bases unmatched to any gene: 9.

The clonotype originates from a human donor with classical Hodgkin lymphoma. The genes are TRBV28 and TRBJ2-3; TRBD2 matches at 11 bases. Here the sequenced sample was peripheral blood mononuclear cells (PBMCs), taken before the fourth cycle of nivolumab. In nucleotides, the CDR3 is TGTGCCAGCCCCCACCTAGCGGGGGGAGGAGATACGCAGTATTTT. Encoded protein: CASPHLAGGGDTQYF.